Listed below are T cell receptor beta chains from one sample, sequenced in a study of T cell responses to AZD1222 COVID-19 vaccine. Generated by immunoSEQ multiplex PCR, the TCRdb table keeps only in-frame clones and is missing some. The sample records some 140,000 clones, 70% to 90% being singletons. Sequencing used peripheral blood, obtained 28 days after the second dose of the MenACWY control vaccine. These receptors were taken from an adult who received the MenACWY meningococcal vaccine as a control. The conserved cysteine and the conserved F or W are not part of the CDR3 here. The order of the fields is J gene, V gene, CDR3 protein.

TRBJ2-1 TRBV28 ASSLRQANNEQF
TRBJ2-3 TRBV5-1 ASSGRDRAPDTQY
TRBJ1-2 TRBV19 ASSPTNRGVDYGYT
TRBJ1-2 TRBV2 ASSEVRAPNGYT
TRBJ2-7 TRBV3-1/TRBV3-2 ASSLHYEQY
TRBJ2-2 TRBV2 ASSPLRANTGELF
TRBJ2-5 TRBV5-1 ASSLQRGPQETQY
TRBJ2-1 TRBV9 ASSPRYNEQF
TRBJ1-2 TRBV6-4 ASSEQGAYGYT
TRBJ1-4 TRBV3-1/TRBV3-2 ASSQKGQPNEKLF
TRBJ2-2 TRBV11-2 ASSGGRVGTGELF
TRBJ2-3 TRBV29-1 SVSGVTNTDTQY
TRBJ1-5 TRBV19 ASSMDRVGQPQH
TRBJ2-2 TRBV27 ASSSTGRGTGELF
TRBJ1-2 TRBV5-1 ASSPGPGGYT
TRBJ1-6 TRBV15 ATSREQGNSPLH
TRBJ2-7 TRBV6-5 ASSPGLQYEQY
TRBJ1-1 TRBV6-1 ASSEIGQVSEAF
TRBJ2-3 TRBV3-1/TRBV3-2 ASSQEGGAGSTDTQY
TRBJ2-2 TRBV10-2 ASSVGQSNTGELF
TRBJ2-1 TRBV15 ATSRDGSGRGQDEQF
TRBJ1-6 TRBV19 ASSIRRMDRDYNSPLH
TRBJ2-3 TRBV5-1 ASSLSGGTDTQY
TRBJ1-2 TRBV12-5 ASGLVGGNGYT
TRBJ2-3 TRBV6-1 ASSEEGTSTDTQY
TRBJ1-5 TRBV5-6 ASSLGFGRNQPQH